These T cell receptor beta chains were read from a single sample in a study of cytomegalovirus exposure and HLA in healthy donors. Clones were read by immunoSEQ multiplex PCR, and TCRdb kept only the in-frame ones, dropping some. The sample lists roughly 98,000 clones; around 75% were seen once. The material sequenced was PBMCs. These receptors were collected from a man aged 18 to 29 in good health and CMV-seropositive. The CDR3 runs from the conserved cysteine through the conserved F or W. D genes are given only for firm matches. Expanded clones are given a class, and other clones once, few, many or no size at all.

v_gene	abundance	d_gene	j_gene	CDR3nt	CDR3aa
TRBV27	NA	NA	TRBJ2-7	TGTGCCAGCAGTTTCCGGGGCGAGCAGTACTTC	CASSFRGEQYF
TRBV19	NA	TRBD1	TRBJ2-1	TGTGCCAGTAGGGCCGATCTGGGACAGTACCCTGAGCAGTTCTTC	CASRADLGQYPEQFF
TRBV19	few	TRBD2	TRBJ2-3	TGTGCCAGTAGTATGACGTCCCAAGCGACCGGGGGGTATACGCAGTATTTT	CASSMTSQATGGYTQYF
TRBV5-1	NA	NA	TRBJ1-2	TGCGCCAGCAGCTTGTGGGTAGGCCGACACTTATCCTACACCTTC	CASSLWVGRHLSYTF
TRBV4-2	NA	TRBD2	TRBJ2-3	TGTGCCAGCAGCCAAACTTCACTAGCGGGGGGGCCAACAGATACGCAGTATTTT	CASSQTSLAGGPTDTQYF
TRBV6-1	few	NA	TRBJ1-1	TGTGCCAGCAGACCACAACCGAACACTGAAGCTTTCTTT	CASRPQPNTEAFF
TRBV7-7	NA	NA	TRBJ2-1	TGTGCCAGCAGCCCCGGGATCCTTTTGACCTACAATGAGCAGTTCTTC	CASSPGILLTYNEQFF
TRBV7-9	NA	NA	TRBJ2-2	TGTGCCAGCAGCTTTACTACCGGGGAGCTGTTTTTT	CASSFTTGELFF
TRBV6-5	NA	NA	TRBJ1-6	TGTGCCAGTTCGGGGTCCTATAATTCACCCCTCCACTTT	CASSGSYNSPLHF
TRBV7-9	NA	TRBD1	TRBJ2-1	TGTGCCAGCAGACCAACAGGGGGATATAGCTACAATGAGCAGTTCTTC	CASRPTGGYSYNEQFF
TRBV6-6	NA	TRBD1	TRBJ2-5	TGTGCCAGCAGGAGGGACAGGTCCTCATGGGAGACCCAGTACTTC	CASRRDRSSWETQYF
TRBV6-5	NA	NA	TRBJ1-1	TGTGCCAGCAGTTACTCGGCCGGGGTGCATACTGAAGCTTTCTTT	CASSYSAGVHTEAFF
TRBV13	NA	TRBD1	TRBJ2-3	TGTGCCAGCAGCTCGTACAGGGGCGGCACAGATACGCAGTATTTT	CASSSYRGGTDTQYF
TRBV7-2	NA	NA	TRBJ2-1	TGTGCCAGCAGCTTAGTAGGAGTTCTTGAGCAGTTCTTC	CASSLVGVLEQFF
TRBV6-1	few	NA	TRBJ1-5	TGTGCCAGCAGTGAATACGACACCTCCCCGCCCCAGCATTTT	CASSEYDTSPPQHF
TRBV7-9	NA	TRBD1	TRBJ1-5	TGTGCCAGCAGCACGACAGGGGGCAATCAGCCCCAGCATTTT	CASSTTGGNQPQHF
TRBV6-1	NA	TRBD1	TRBJ2-5	TGTGCCGGGGGTCGCAGGGGGCAAGAGACCCAGTACTTC	CAGGRRGQETQYF
TRBV4-2	NA	TRBD2	TRBJ2-1	TGTGCCAGCAGCCAAGAGACCTTCCGGGGGGGGTACAATGAGCAGTTCTTC	CASSQETFRGGYNEQFF
TRBV11-2	NA	TRBD1	TRBJ1-5	TGTGCCAGCAGTGGGACAGCGAATCAGCCCCAGCATTTT	CASSGTANQPQHF
TRBV9	NA	NA	TRBJ2-1	TGTGCCAGCAGCCCTCTCCAGGGAGGTTCATACAATGAGCAGTTCTTC	CASSPLQGGSYNEQFF
TRBV5-4	NA	TRBD1	TRBJ1-2	TGTGCCAGCAGCTTGGCAGGGGGCGGCTACACCTTC	CASSLAGGGYTF
TRBV6-4	NA	TRBD1	TRBJ1-2	TGTGCCAGCAGCGACAGGGGCTATGGCTACACCTTC	CASSDRGYGYTF
TRBV6-1	NA	NA	TRBJ2-1	TGTGCCAGCAGTGAGGCAGAGGTAAATGAGCAGTTCTTC	CASSEAEVNEQFF
TRBV27	NA	TRBD2	TRBJ2-1	TGTGCCAGCAATTGGGGCGGGACTACCTTCAATGAGCAGTTCTTC	CASNWGGTTFNEQFF
TRBV27	NA	NA	TRBJ1-5	TGTGCCAGCAGTTTATCGCTCCAGGGGCAGCCCCAGCATTTT	CASSLSLQGQPQHF
TRBV5-6	NA	NA	TRBJ2-7	TGTGCCAGCAGCTTTGGGCAGGGTTCCCACGAGCAGTACTTC	CASSFGQGSHEQYF
TRBV18	NA	TRBD2	TRBJ2-7	TGTGCCAGCTCACCCACTAGCGGACCCTACGAGCAGTACTTC	CASSPTSGPYEQYF
TRBV6-5	NA	NA	TRBJ2-7	TGTGCCAGCAGTTACTCGAGTGGGGGCGGGTACGAGCAGTACTTC	CASSYSSGGGYEQYF
TRBV5-1	NA	TRBD1	TRBJ2-7	TGCGCCAGCAGCCAGACAGGGTCGGCGGAGCAGTACTTC	CASSQTGSAEQYF